This record concerns one T cell receptor (beta chain) sequence. Germline V gene lookup returns CDR1 LGHNA and CDR2 YNFKEQ. This CDR3 is built from 15 residues. V dropped 3 bases and J dropped 1 base, with 10 bases sitting between them. The data were obtained in a study of blood T cell repertoires in COVID-19. In the study overall: Acute-phase and convalescent COVID-19 samples originated in the United States, Italy and Spain. T cells, B-cell-depleted T cells, or PBMCs provided the cDNA or gDNA that served as material.

Generated by immunoSEQ multiplex PCR, the TCRdb table keeps only in-frame clones and is missing some. This sample has 60,000 to 75,000 clones; 85% to 90% occur once, and the top ten carry 5.2%. The TCR sequence derives from a man between 45 and 60 years old with active COVID-19. This chain joins TRBV4-2 and TRBJ2-1; D is uncertain. Sequencing was performed on peripheral blood. In DNA form, the CDR3 reads TGTGCCAGCAGCCATGAAGCGAGGTCCTACAATGAGCAGTTCTTC. It codes for CASSHEARSYNEQFF.